One and the same sample provided the 27 T cell receptor beta chains below, sequenced in a study of cytomegalovirus exposure and HLA in healthy donors. Assay used: immunoSEQ multiplex PCR; TCRdb lists only in-frame clones, some missing. Among 38,000 or so clones listed, roughly 91% were seen once. The sequencing input was PBMCs. These TCRs come from a man aged 18 to 35 in good health and CMV-seronegative.

The rearrangement links TRBV9 to TRBJ1-3, with D unclear. The V and J ends lost 4 bases and 0 bases respectively, with 17 bases between them. Germline CDR1 SGDLS, CDR2 YYNGEE. The CDR3 spans 17 residues. CDR3 sequence reads: CASSKYITQVSGNTIYF. The DNA for the CDR3 is TGTGCCAGCAGCAAGTACATCACCCAGGTCTCTGGAAACACCATATATTTT.

V gene TRBV6-1 combines with J gene TRBJ1-1; D is undetermined. Germline CDR1 reads MNHNS; CDR2 reads SASEGT. The CDR3 extends over 12 amino acids. V dropped 3 bases and J dropped 8 bases, with 10 bases sitting between them. The CDR3 protein is CASSEQASEAFF. Written as DNA, the CDR3 is TGTGCCAGCAGTGAGCAGGCATCGGAAGCTTTCTTT.

The chain joins TRBV27 to TRBJ2-7, with 12 bases aligning to TRBD1. Germline V gives CDR1 MNHEY, CDR2 SMNVEV (reference sequence). The ends lost 6 bases at V and 5 bases at J; junction bases unmatched: 11. The CDR3 spans 16 residues. CDR3 loop: CASSRSGTGGPNEQYF. DNA for the CDR3: TGTGCCAGCAGCAGATCCGGGACAGGGGGCCCCAACGAGCAGTACTTC.

Only one count was recorded for this clone. The rearrangement joins TRBV7-8 to TRBJ1-2; 7 bases align to TRBD1. Germline V gene data show CDR1 as SGHVS and CDR2 as FQNEAQ. V was clipped by 5 bases and J by 0 bases; unmatched bases: 6. The CDR3 spans 15 residues. The CDR3 spells CASSPGQASNYGYTF. The CDR3, as DNA: TGTGCCAGCAGCCCCGGACAGGCTTCTAACTATGGCTACACCTTC.

The gene calls are TRBV10-3 and TRBJ1-1; 8 bases are a match to TRBD1. The V segment lost 2 bases and the J segment 0 bases; nucleotides outside the gene matches: 11. Germline V gives CDR1 ENHRY, CDR2 SYGVKD. The CDR3 runs to 18 residues. In DNA form, the CDR3 reads TGTGCCATCAGTGAGATCCGTCAGGGGGCAACTATGAACACTGAAGCTTTCTTT. Encoded protein: CAISEIRQGATMNTEAFF.

The chain couples TRBV7-9 to TRBJ2-2; 7 bases fit TRBD2. Germline V gene sequence: CDR1 SEHNR, CDR2 FQNEAQ (reference sequence). V shed 6 bases, J shed 1 base, and the junction held 8 bases outside the gene matches. The CDR3 has 16 amino acids. CDR3 sequence: CASRDRLAENTGELFF. In DNA, the CDR3 is TGTGCCAGCAGGGACCGGCTAGCGGAGAACACCGGGGAGCTGTTTTTT.

This clone has only one observation. This chain uses TRBV7-8 with TRBJ1-1, with TRBD1 identical over 10 bases. The CDR3 is 14 residues long. V lost 0 bases, J lost 6 bases, and 1 base stayed unmatched. Germline CDR1 is SGHVS and CDR2 is FQNEAQ. For the CDR3, the DNA is TGTGCCAGCAGCTTAGCGGGACAGGGGCCTGAAGCTTTCTTT. Translation gives CASSLAGQGPEAFF. The entire variable domain, with the rest obtained from reference TRBV7-8 and TRBJ1-1, is as follows: GAGVSQSPRYKVAKRGQDVALRCDPISGHVSLFWYQQALGQGPEFLTYFQNEAQLDKSGLPSDRFFAERPEGSVSTLKIQRTQQEDSAVYLCASSLAGQGPEAFFGQGTRLTVV.

This chain joins TRBV10-1 and TRBJ2-3; TRBD2 aligns across 10 bases. The CDR3 has 13 amino acids. Looked up from germline, CDR1 is WNHNN and CDR2 is SYGVQD (reference sequence). Losses at the gene ends were 5 bases for V and 5 bases for J; bases not matched to a gene: 1. The CDR3 is CASSSGGGDTQYF. CDR3 DNA sequence: TGCGCCAGCAGTAGCGGGGGGGGAGATACGCAGTATTTT.

The V gene is TRBV28, the J gene TRBJ1-1; D may be TRBD1 (6 bases). This CDR3 is 15 amino acids long. Germline CDR1 and CDR2: MDHEN and SYDVKM. V lost 6 bases, J lost 3 bases, and 17 bases lay in between. CDR3 loop: CASSSTGMGYTEAFF. CDR3 sequence (DNA): TGTGCCAGCAGCTCTACAGGGATGGGGTACACTGAAGCTTTCTTT.

The CDR3 is CASSFYRNTDTQYF. The DNA for the CDR3 is TGTGCCAGCAGTTTCTACAGAAACACAGATACGCAGTATTTT. The chain links TRBV27 to TRBJ2-3; no clear D. Trimming took off 3 bases at V and 2 bases at J, with 9 bases between the two ends. CDR1 MNHEY and CDR2 SMNVEV come from the germline V gene (reference sequence). This CDR3 region has 14 residues.

This rearrangement joins TRBV15 to TRBJ2-5; 9 bases are shared with TRBD2. J was trimmed by 4 bases and V by 5 bases; bases with no gene match: 5. In germline, CDR1 is LNHNV, CDR2 YYDKDF (reference sequence). The CDR3 has 14 residues. In DNA, the CDR3 is TGTGCCACCAGCTGGCGGGGGGGCTCAGAGACCCAGTACTTC. The encoded protein is CATSWRGGSETQYF.

CDR3 region: CASSFYRDSNQPQHF. The CDR3 nucleotides read TGTGCCAGCAGCTTTTACAGGGATAGCAATCAGCCCCAGCATTTT. The rearrangement joins TRBV7-8 to TRBJ1-5; weak D call: TRBD1 (6 bases). V was trimmed by 3 bases and J by 0 bases, leaving 9 bases between them. CDR3 size: 15 residues. The germline gives CDR1 SGHVS, CDR2 FQNEAQ. Looking up the rest from reference TRBV7-8 and TRBJ1-5 gives the full variable domain: GAGVSQSPRYKVAKRGQDVALRCDPISGHVSLFWYQQALGQGPEFLTYFQNEAQLDKSGLPSDRFFAERPEGSVSTLKIQRTQQEDSAVYLCASSFYRDSNQPQHFGDGTRLSIL.

V and J are TRBV5-1 and TRBJ2-1; D may be TRBD2 (5 bases). The germline V gene encodes CDR1 SGHRS and CDR2 YFSETQ. V gave up 4 bases and J gave up 8 bases, with 16 bases separating them. CDR3 length equals 14 residues. CDR3 coding DNA: TGCGCCAGCAGCCCTGGCTGGACTTTCGATGAGCAGTTCTTC. Translation: CASSPGWTFDEQFF.

The chain has TRBV11-2 and TRBJ1-1; perhaps TRBD1 as D (5 bases). CDR1 is SGHAT and CDR2 is FQNNGV in the germline V gene. The V end lost 10 bases, the J end lost 10 bases, and 19 bases lay between the germline ends. This CDR3 has 12 residues. The CDR3, as DNA: TGTGCCACCCACTCGGGGGGACTTGGAGCTTTCTTT. The encoded protein is CATHSGGLGAFF.

J is TRBJ1-2 and V is TRBV6-6; 7 nucleotides match TRBD1. V shed 5 bases, J shed 8 bases, and the junction held 5 bases outside the gene matches. CDR3 length equals 12 residues. The V gene's germline CDR1 is MNHNY and CDR2 SVGAGI (reference sequence). The CDR3 spells CASSNRGEGYTF. CDR3 in DNA: TGTGCCAGCAGTAACAGGGGTGAAGGCTACACCTTC.

The chain links TRBV14 to TRBJ1-4; the D gene is possibly TRBD1 (5 bases). The CDR3 contains 18 residues. The V end was cut by 3 bases, the J end by 4 bases, with 21 bases between. Germline V gene lookup returns CDR1 SGHDN and CDR2 FVKESK. CDR3 protein: CASSHVPWGRRGNEKLFF. For the CDR3, the DNA is TGTGCCAGCAGCCATGTACCCTGGGGACGGCGGGGTAATGAAAAACTGTTTTTT.

V gene TRBV7-8 combines with J gene TRBJ1-5; tentative D call: TRBD1 (5 bases). The CDR3 covers 16 residues. Germline CDR1 reads SGHVS; CDR2 reads FQNEAQ. The V gene lost 6 bases and the J gene lost 2 bases, with 17 bases spanning the gap. CDR3 residues: CASRHWPGGGNQPQHF. The DNA of the CDR3 is TGTGCCAGCAGACACTGGCCGGGAGGGGGCAATCAGCCCCAGCATTTT. Using reference TRBV7-8 and TRBJ1-5 for the parts outside the CDR3, the full variable domain is GAGVSQSPRYKVAKRGQDVALRCDPISGHVSLFWYQQALGQGPEFLTYFQNEAQLDKSGLPSDRFFAERPEGSVSTLKIQRTQQEDSAVYLCASRHWPGGGNQPQHFGDGTRLSIL.

The V gene is TRBV5-1, the J gene TRBJ1-1; 9 nucleotides line up with TRBD1. V dropped 3 bases and J dropped 1; count of bases not matched to a gene: 1. The germline V gene encodes CDR1 SGHRS and CDR2 YFSETQ. CDR3 length: 14 amino acids. The DNA of the CDR3 is TGCGCCAGCAGCTGGACAGGGGAGAACACTGAAGCTTTCTTT. Protein sequence: CASSWTGENTEAFF. Filled out from reference TRBV5-1 and TRBJ1-1, the complete variable domain reads KAGVTQTPRYLIKTRGQQVTLSCSPISGHRSVSWYQQTPGQGLQFLFEYFSETQRNKGNFPGRFSGRQFSNSRSEMNVSTLELGDSALYLCASSWTGENTEAFFGQGTRLTVV.

The chain carries TRBV5-1 and TRBJ1-2; unclear D gene. Trimming pared 0 bases from V and 2 bases from J, leaving 14 bases between. Germline CDR1 SGHRS, CDR2 YFSETQ. The CDR3 extends over 16 amino acids. As DNA, the CDR3 is TGCGCCAGCAGCTTGGGGACGTCCCCGGGGAACTATGGCTACACCTTC. Translated: CASSLGTSPGNYGYTF.

This chain joins TRBV5-6 and TRBJ1-6; weak D call: TRBD1 (5 bases). Germline V gives CDR1 SGHDT, CDR2 YYEEEE. The CDR3 is made up of 16 amino acids. The ends were cut back, 2 bases at V and 1 base at J, with 10 bases in the middle. The CDR3 bases are TGTGCCAGCAGCTTCGCAGGGTTTTCCTATAATTCACCCCTCCACTTT. Residues: CASSFAGFSYNSPLHF. Supplemented by reference TRBV5-6 and TRBJ1-6, the full variable domain reads DAGVTQSPTHLIKTRGQQVTLRCSPKSGHDTVSWYQQALGQGPQFIFQYYEEEERQRGNFPDRFSGHQFPNYSSELNVNALLLGDSALYLCASSFAGFSYNSPLHFGNGTRLTVT.

V and J are TRBV19 and TRBJ2-7; 7 nucleotides align to TRBD1. The germline V gene has CDR1 LNHDA and CDR2 SQIVND (reference sequence). This CDR3 contains 14 residues. Trimming at V came to 9 bases and at J to 6 bases, leaving 14 bases not matched to a gene. This chain's CDR3 is CASSEMTGQSEQYF. CDR3 DNA sequence: TGTGCCAGCTCCGAAATGACAGGGCAATCCGAGCAGTACTTC.

J is TRBJ1-2 and V is TRBV28; 10 positions match TRBD1. Germline CDR1 is MDHEN and CDR2 is SYDVKM. CDR3 size: 14 residues. The ends lost 6 bases at V and 8 bases at J; junction bases unmatched: 9. The CDR3, as DNA: TGTGCCAGCAGACCGGGACAGGGGATTTGGGGCTACACCTTC. Residues: CASRPGQGIWGYTF.

The chain uses TRBV2 and TRBJ1-1; 8 nucleotides align to TRBD1. The CDR3 has 14 residues. Germline CDR1 reads SNHLY; CDR2 reads FYNNEI. V dropped 6 bases and J dropped 3; count of bases not matched to a gene: 6. The CDR3 DNA reads as TGTGCCAGCAGCCGGACAGGGCTGGACACTGAAGCTTTCTTT. Translating gives CASSRTGLDTEAFF.

A few counts support this clone. The CDR3 loop is CASSGSYGYTF. In DNA, the CDR3 is TGCGCCAGTTCAGGGTCCTATGGCTACACCTTC. The chain carries TRBV5-1 and TRBJ1-2; possible D gene TRBD1, 5 bases. There are 11 residues in the CDR3. Germline V gives CDR1 SGHRS, CDR2 YFSETQ. The V end was cut by 8 bases, the J end by 4 bases, with 9 bases between.

The chain combines TRBV5-6 with TRBJ2-4, with a tentative D call TRBD1 (6 bases). The CDR3 loop spans 17 amino acids. CDR1 and CDR2 from the germline V gene are SGHDT and YYEEEE. The ends were cut back, 0 bases at V and 0 bases at J, with 13 bases in the middle. For the CDR3, the DNA is TGTGCCAGCAGCTTGGTATTGGGGGCATCAGCCAAAAACATTCAGTACTTC. Encoded protein: CASSLVLGASAKNIQYF.

This rearrangement joins TRBV19 to TRBJ1-2; possibly TRBD1 for D (5 bases). The CDR3 has 13 amino acids. From germline, CDR1 is LNHDA and CDR2 SQIVND (reference sequence). Trimming shortened V by 3 bases and J by 5 bases, and 10 bases separated the two germline ends. The CDR3 loop is CASSMEGSYGYTF. CDR3 nucleotides: TGTGCCAGTAGTATGGAGGGGTCATATGGCTACACCTTC.

The chain recombines TRBV21-1 with TRBJ2-7; no DNA check was done on the table's D call, TRBD2. TRBV21-1 is deemed a pseudogene. The CDR3 runs to 14 residues. In DNA form, the CDR3 reads TGTGCCAGCGGAAACCACGAGAGGGCTTACGAGCAGTACTTC. Translated, it gives CASGNHERAYEQYF.